The source of this T cell receptor beta chain is a study of post-analysis software for immune sequencing data. Study overall: Secondary progressive, relapsing-remitting and progressive-relapsing multiple sclerosis were among the included disease courses. Findings and caveats of the study: Among five TRBV segments more frequent in patients than controls were TRBV5-6, TRBV5-1 and TRBV20-1. Multiple sclerosis was associated with a significant reduction in normalized Chao1 diversity relative to controls. Under the F measure, samples that were prepared in one batch clustered strongly together.

Every TCR beta cDNA library bore unique molecular identifiers. About 500,000 cDNA molecules came from about 1 to 10 million T cells. TCRdb re-called the PCR reads through MiXCR, storing one row per CDR3 protein. Here the sample spans about 200,000 distinct CDR3 sequences, over 25% being singletons. V was clipped by 5 bases and J by 7 bases, with 8 bases between them. The length of the CDR3 is 11 residues. Germline V gene data show CDR1 as SNHLY and CDR2 as FYNNEI. Worth noting for this clonotype: Its antigen is not known.

V gene TRBV2 combines with J gene TRBJ1-1; D gene unclear. The specimen was blood. This clonotype was obtained from a girl aged 2 to 17 with multiple sclerosis. The DNA for the CDR3 is TGTGCCAGCAGTCCGAGATATGAAGCTTTCTTT. This codes for CASSPRYEAFF.